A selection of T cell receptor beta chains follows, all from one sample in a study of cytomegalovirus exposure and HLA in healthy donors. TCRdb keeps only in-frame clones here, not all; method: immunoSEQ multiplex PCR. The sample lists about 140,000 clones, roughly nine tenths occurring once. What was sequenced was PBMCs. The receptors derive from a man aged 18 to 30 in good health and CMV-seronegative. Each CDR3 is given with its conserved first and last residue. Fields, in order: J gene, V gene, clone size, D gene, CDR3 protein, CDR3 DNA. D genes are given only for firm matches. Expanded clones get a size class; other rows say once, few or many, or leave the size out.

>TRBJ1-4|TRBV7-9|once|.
CASSDGGLNEKLFF
TGTGCCAGCAGCGACGGGGGTCTAAATGAAAAACTGTTTTTT
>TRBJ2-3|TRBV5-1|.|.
CASKKGETDTQYF
TGCGCCAGCAAAAAGGGAGAGACAGATACGCAGTATTTT
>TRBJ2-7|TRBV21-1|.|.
CASTQKRRVYEQYF
TGTGCCAGCACTCAAAAGCGGAGGGTCTACGAGCAGTACTTC
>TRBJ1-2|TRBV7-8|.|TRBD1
CASSPQGAGGDIYGYTF
TGTGCCAGCAGCCCCCAAGGCGCAGGGGGCGATATCTATGGCTACACCTTC
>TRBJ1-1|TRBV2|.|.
CASSEVGGSMNTEAFF
TGTGCCAGCAGTGAGGTTGGGGGCAGTATGAACACTGAAGCTTTCTTT
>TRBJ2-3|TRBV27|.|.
CATGKTGRTDTQYF
TGTGCCACCGGGAAAACGGGGAGGACAGATACGCAGTATTTT
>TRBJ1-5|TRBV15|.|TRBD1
CASGTGGYSNQPQHF
TGTGCCTCAGGGACAGGAGGATATAGCAATCAGCCCCAGCATTTT
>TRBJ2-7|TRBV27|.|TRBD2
CASSPGAGGLPYEQYF
TGTGCCAGCAGCCCCGGGGCGGGGGGCCTCCCCTACGAGCAGTACTTC
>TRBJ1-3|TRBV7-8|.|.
CASSLVVFSGNTIYF
TGTGCCAGCAGCTTAGTAGTTTTTTCTGGAAACACCATATATTTT
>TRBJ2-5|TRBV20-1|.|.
CSAEPRETQYF
TGCAGTGCAGAGCCCCGGGAGACCCAGTACTTC
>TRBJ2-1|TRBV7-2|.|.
CASSVPGLRVGNEQFF
TGTGCCAGCAGCGTACCGGGACTCAGGGTTGGCAATGAGCAGTTCTTC
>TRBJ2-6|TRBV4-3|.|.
CASSQDGELSGANVLTF
TGCGCCAGCAGCCAAGATGGGGAGCTTTCCGGGGCCAACGTCCTGACTTTC
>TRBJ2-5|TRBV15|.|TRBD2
CATSPSGGSNQETQYF
TGTGCCACCAGCCCGTCGGGGGGGTCGAACCAAGAGACCCAGTACTTC
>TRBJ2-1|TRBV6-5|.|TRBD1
CASRYSGTGGANEQFF
TGTGCCAGCCGATACTCCGGGACAGGGGGCGCGAATGAGCAGTTCTTC
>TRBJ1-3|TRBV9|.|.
CASSVSLGQLSGNTIYF
TGTGCCAGCAGCGTATCCCTAGGACAGCTCTCTGGAAACACCATATATTTT